These T cell receptor beta chains were read from a single sample in a study of T cell responses to AZD1222 COVID-19 vaccine. TCRdb keeps only in-frame clones here, not all; method: immunoSEQ multiplex PCR. Among tens of thousands of clones listed, roughly nine tenths were seen once. This specimen was peripheral blood, taken 28 days after the second AZD1222 dose. Receptors were obtained from an adult who received the AZD1222 COVID-19 vaccine. Each CDR3 is given with its conserved first and last residue. Fields, in order: V gene, D gene, J gene, clone size, CDR3 protein, CDR3 DNA. D genes are given only for firm matches. The listing skips clone size in some rows; elsewhere it reads once, few, many or a size class.

TRBV12-3/TRBV12-4	.	TRBJ2-5	.	CASSGDGTQYF	TGTGCCAGCAGTGGAGACGGGACCCAGTACTTC
TRBV7-2	.	TRBJ1-5	.	CASSLYGVGATQPQHF	TGTGCCAGCAGCTTATATGGGGTGGGGGCTACACAGCCCCAGCATTTT
TRBV7-8	.	TRBJ1-3	few	CASRSLRGNSGNTIYF	TGTGCCAGCCGCTCCCTCCGAGGGAACTCTGGAAACACCATATATTTT
TRBV5-5	.	TRBJ2-7	.	CASSFLSGPGDEQYF	TGTGCCAGCAGCTTCCTGTCGGGTCCTGGCGACGAGCAGTACTTC
TRBV5-1	.	TRBJ2-2	.	CASTLRTGTTGELFF	TGCGCCAGCACTTTACGGACGGGAACCACCGGGGAGCTGTTTTTT
TRBV5-6	.	TRBJ1-2	.	CASSFQGWGYTF	TGTGCCAGCAGCTTCCAGGGATGGGGCTACACCTTC
TRBV2	TRBD1	TRBJ2-2	once	CASRIQGARTGELFF	TGTGCCAGCCGAATACAGGGGGCGCGCACCGGGGAGCTGTTTTTT
TRBV5-8	TRBD2	TRBJ2-3	once	CASSLGLAGPNTQYF	TGTGCCAGCAGCTTAGGACTAGCGGGACCAAATACGCAGTATTTT
TRBV29-1	TRBD1	TRBJ1-2	.	CSVGSTGENGYTF	TGCAGCGTTGGGTCGACAGGGGAGAACGGCTACACCTTC
TRBV11-1	TRBD1	TRBJ2-1	.	CASSLRDRGGNEQFF	TGTGCCAGCAGCCTCCGGGACAGGGGTGGGAATGAGCAGTTCTTC
TRBV5-1	TRBD1	TRBJ1-2	.	CASSPGDRENYGYTF	TGCGCCAGCAGCCCTGGGGACAGGGAGAACTATGGCTACACCTTC
TRBV3-1/TRBV3-2	.	TRBJ1-2	few	CASSQDQGYGYTF	TGTGCCAGCAGCCAAGATCAGGGGTATGGCTACACCTTC
TRBV21-1	.	TRBJ1-3	.	CASSFRTSSGNTIYF	TGTGCCAGCAGCTTCCGTACCAGCTCTGGAAACACCATATATTTT
TRBV24-1	.	TRBJ2-1	few	CATSRRSNNEQFF	TGTGCCACCAGCCGGAGAAGCAACAATGAGCAGTTCTTC
TRBV7-2	TRBD1	TRBJ1-5	.	CASSFRTGPGQPQHF	TGTGCCAGCAGCTTCCGGACAGGGCCTGGCCAGCCCCAGCATTTT
TRBV4-3	.	TRBJ2-1	few	CASSQDTAAADEQFF	TGCGCCAGCAGCCAAGATACGGCCGCCGCCGATGAGCAGTTCTTC
TRBV11-2	TRBD2	TRBJ2-2	.	CASSAGLVLGELFF	TGTGCCAGCAGCGCAGGACTAGTTCTCGGGGAGCTGTTTTTT
TRBV7-3	.	TRBJ2-6	.	CASSSNIGSFSGANVLTF	TGTGCCAGCAGCTCAAATATAGGGTCCTTCTCTGGGGCCAACGTCCTGACTTTC
TRBV19	.	TRBJ1-1	.	CASSIARGEAFF	TGTGCCAGTAGTATTGCTAGGGGAGAAGCTTTCTTT
TRBV2	.	TRBJ2-7	.	CASRASTGSSYEQYF	TGTGCCAGCAGGGCTAGCACGGGAAGCTCCTACGAGCAGTACTTC
TRBV28	.	TRBJ1-5	.	CASSYQNQPQHF	TGTGCCAGCAGTTACCAGAATCAGCCCCAGCATTTT
TRBV5-4	.	TRBJ1-2	.	CASSLKTSNYGYTF	TGTGCCAGCAGCCTCAAAACAAGCAACTATGGCTACACCTTC
TRBV19	TRBD1	TRBJ1-6	.	CASTAGQHNSPLHF	TGTGCCAGTACCGCGGGACAGCATAATTCACCCCTCCACTTT
TRBV30	TRBD2	TRBJ2-3	.	CAWSVGSGASTDTQYF	TGTGCCTGGAGTGTCGGTAGCGGGGCTAGCACAGATACGCAGTATTTT
TRBV19	.	TRBJ1-5	once	CASSIGGRDQPQHF	TGTGCCAGTAGTATTGGGGGGCGGGATCAGCCCCAGCATTTT
TRBV4-2	TRBD1	TRBJ1-2	.	CASSQVVQGADYGYTF	TGTGCCAGCAGCCAAGTCGTCCAGGGGGCAGACTATGGCTACACCTTC
TRBV7-9	TRBD1	TRBJ2-7	.	CASSSSMRQGIPYEQYF	TGTGCCAGCAGCTCGAGCATGCGACAGGGAATCCCCTACGAGCAGTACTTC
TRBV29-1	.	TRBJ2-3	.	CSVEDLVGRTDTQYF	TGCAGCGTTGAAGATCTTGTCGGGCGCACAGATACGCAGTATTTT
TRBV11-3	TRBD2	TRBJ2-7	.	CASSSGRSSYEQYF	TGTGCCAGCAGTAGCGGGAGATCCTCCTACGAGCAGTACTTC
TRBV30	.	TRBJ2-5	.	CAWSVQVYQETQYF	TGTGCCTGGAGTGTACAGGTATACCAAGAGACCCAGTACTTC
TRBV13	TRBD1	TRBJ1-1	.	CASSPIDRGSFNEAFF	TGTGCCAGCAGCCCAATCGACAGGGGAAGTTTTAATGAAGCTTTCTTT
TRBV12-3/TRBV12-4	.	TRBJ2-3	.	CASSRSRDTQYF	TGTGCCAGCAGCAGAAGCAGAGATACGCAGTATTTT
TRBV15	TRBD2	TRBJ2-7	.	CATSPLAGAYEQYF	TGTGCCACCAGCCCGCTAGCGGGAGCCTACGAGCAGTACTTC
TRBV7-2	.	TRBJ2-7	.	CASSSDNYEQYF	TGTGCCAGCAGCTCGGACAACTACGAGCAGTACTTC
TRBV29-1	.	TRBJ1-2	.	CSVATNYGYTF	TGCAGCGTAGCTACAAACTATGGCTACACCTTC
TRBV27	TRBD2	TRBJ2-1	.	CASSFSRRGNEQFF	TGTGCCAGCAGTTTTAGTAGGCGGGGGAATGAGCAGTTCTTC
TRBV6-6	.	TRBJ2-5	.	CASSYSGPPGTQYF	TGTGCCAGCAGTTACTCGGGCCCGCCGGGGACCCAGTACTTC
TRBV27	TRBD2	TRBJ2-1	.	CASIPTGTSGYNEQFF	TGTGCCAGCATACCGACCGGGACTAGCGGGTACAATGAGCAGTTCTTC
TRBV10-1	TRBD1	TRBJ1-5	.	CASTSPGQGQPQHF	TGCGCCAGCACATCCCCTGGACAGGGTCAGCCCCAGCATTTT
TRBV6-2/TRBV6-3	.	TRBJ1-1	.	CASSYSPDRLNTEAFF	TGTGCCAGCAGTTACTCACCTGACAGACTGAACACTGAAGCTTTCTTT
TRBV12-3/TRBV12-4	.	TRBJ2-7	.	CASSLAPYEQYF	TGTGCCAGCAGTTTAGCGCCCTACGAGCAGTACTTC